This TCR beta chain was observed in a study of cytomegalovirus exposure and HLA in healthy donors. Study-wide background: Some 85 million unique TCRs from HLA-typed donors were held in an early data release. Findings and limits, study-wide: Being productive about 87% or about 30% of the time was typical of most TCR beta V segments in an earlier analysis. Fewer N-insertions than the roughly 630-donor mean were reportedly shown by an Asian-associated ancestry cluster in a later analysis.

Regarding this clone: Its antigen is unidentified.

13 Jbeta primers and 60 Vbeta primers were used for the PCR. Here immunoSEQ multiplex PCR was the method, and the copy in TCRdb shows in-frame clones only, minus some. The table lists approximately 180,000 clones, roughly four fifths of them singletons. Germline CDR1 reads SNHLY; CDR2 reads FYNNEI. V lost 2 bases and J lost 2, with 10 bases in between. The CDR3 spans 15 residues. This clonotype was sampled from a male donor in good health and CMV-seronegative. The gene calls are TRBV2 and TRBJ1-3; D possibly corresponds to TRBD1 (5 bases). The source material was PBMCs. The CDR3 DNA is TGTGCCAGCAGTGAAAGGGGCACCACTGGAAACACCATATATTTT. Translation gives CASSERGTTGNTIYF.